The 26 T cell receptor beta chains in this list originate from one sample, sequenced in a study of radiation and T cells in renal cell carcinoma (dated by TCRdb to about 2020). The library was generated by the immunoSEQ multiplex PCR assay. TCRdb took this table from immuneACCESS and kept in-frame rearrangements with V and J called. Such tables lack part of the clones; where checked against another copy, unresolved V genes explain under half of the gap, and the rest is unexplained. The table for this sample lists over 60,000 clones; around four fifths of them were counted only once. Clones ranked in the top ten supply 2% to 3% of the sample. The sample's time point label, in plain terms: blood 4 weeks post-SBRT, at nephrectomy. Per the publication, the treatment or condition label means: 15 Gy SBRT to primary tumor, nephrectomy 4 weeks later. This specimen consisted of blood, obtained from a patient whose treatment included radiotherapy and nephrectomy. These TCRs come from a woman aged 55-69 years with renal cell carcinoma.

This chain links TRBV21-1 with TRBJ1-2; the table's D call of TRBD1 was not tested on the DNA. TRBV21-1 is a listed pseudogene. The CDR3 totals 16 residues. The chain's CDR3 is CASSKFSRGRYYGYTF. The DNA of the CDR3 is TGTGCCAGCAGCAAATTTTCCAGGGGTCGGTACTATGGCTACACCTTC.

The rearrangement uses TRBV6-1 and TRBJ1-4; tentatively, D is TRBD1 (5 bases). Germline V gives CDR1 MNHNS, CDR2 SASEGT. The CDR3 consists of 18 residues. Trimming cost V 2 bases and J 5 bases, with 21 bases left between them. The CDR3 protein is CASSESPGRPGNNEKLFF. In DNA, the CDR3 is TGTGCCAGCAGTGAAAGCCCAGGGCGGCCAGGGAACAATGAAAAACTGTTTTTT.

This chain links TRBV14 with TRBJ1-3, with 9 bases fitting TRBD1. V lost 6 bases to trimming and J lost 4 bases; unmatched junction nucleotides: 10. From germline, CDR1 is SGHDN and CDR2 FVKESK. CDR3 length: 16 residues. For the CDR3, the DNA is TGTGCCAGCAGTCGCTGGGGACAGGGTACGGGAAACACCATATATTTT. Its protein product is CASSRWGQGTGNTIYF.

The gene calls are TRBV7-8 and TRBJ2-7; 10 nucleotides match TRBD2. The CDR3 sequence is 15 residues long. V dropped 5 bases and J dropped 3; count of bases not matched to a gene: 7. Germline CDR1 and CDR2: SGHVS and FQNEAQ. In DNA form, the CDR3 reads TGTGCCAGCAGCCAAGATAGCGGGGGGTACTACGAGCAGTACTTC. Its protein is CASSQDSGGYYEQYF.

V is TRBV6-1 and J is TRBJ1-2, with a tentative D call TRBD1 (6 bases). In germline, CDR1 is MNHNS, CDR2 SASEGT. This CDR3 spans 11 amino acids. Between the trimmed V and J ends, which lost 6 bases and 5 bases, there was a span of 7 bases. The CDR3 sequence: CASSDRYGYTF. The CDR3 DNA sequence: TGTGCCAGCAGCGACAGGTATGGCTACACCTTC.

This sequence joins TRBV28 and TRBJ2-1; TRBD1 might be the D (5 bases). With 3 bases removed from V and 2 bases from J, the gap between germline ends came to 14 bases. The CDR3 sequence is 16 residues long. Germline CDR1 MDHEN, CDR2 SYDVKM. The chain's CDR3 is CASSLPGARTYNEQFF. In nucleotides, the CDR3 is TGTGCCAGCAGTTTGCCTGGGGCCCGAACCTACAATGAGCAGTTCTTC.

This chain connects TRBV6-5 to TRBJ1-1; D might be TRBD1 (6 bases). The length of the CDR3 is 13 residues. The V and J ends lost 5 bases and 4 bases respectively, with 11 bases between them. Germline assignment: CDR1 MNHEY and CDR2 SVGAGI. The CDR3 DNA sequence: TGTGCCAGCAGTAACAGGGAAGGCACTGAAGCTTTCTTT. The encoded protein is CASSNREGTEAFF.

The chain recombines TRBV5-1 with TRBJ2-4; 8 nucleotides agree with TRBD1. Germline V gives CDR1 SGHRS, CDR2 YFSETQ. This CDR3 is 16 amino acids long. The ends lost 0 bases at V and 8 bases at J; junction bases unmatched: 10. The CDR3 DNA reads TGCGCCAGCAGCTTGGGTGGACAGGGCTACGATGACATTCAGTACTTC. This encodes CASSLGGQGYDDIQYF.

About this clone itself: Other DNA sequences within the sample encode an identical CDR3. This chain joins TRBV27 and TRBJ2-4; the D is unclear. Per the germline V gene, CDR1 is MNHEY and CDR2 is SMNVEV (reference sequence). Trimming removed 4 bases at V and 2 bases at J, with 6 bases between. The CDR3 covers 13 residues. The CDR3, as DNA: TGTGCCAGCAGTTATGGCCCCAAAAACATTCAGTACTTC. Translation: CASSYGPKNIQYF.

Here the CDR3 DNA reads TGTGCCAGCAGTTATTCCGGGCCAACCTCCTACGAGCAGTACTTC. Translated, it gives CASSYSGPTSYEQYF. The V gene is TRBV6-6, the J gene TRBJ2-7; D unresolved. The CDR3 consists of 15 residues. Germline CDR1 MNHNY, CDR2 SVGAGI (reference sequence). V was clipped by 3 bases and J by 0 bases, with 12 bases between them.

The V call is TRBV27, the J call TRBJ1-4; D gene unclear. The CDR3 contains 15 residues. Germline V gives CDR1 MNHEY, CDR2 SMNVEV (reference sequence). Between the trimmed V and J ends, which lost 2 bases and 5 bases, there was a span of 12 bases. The CDR3 coding sequence is TGTGCCAGCAGTTTACTCGCCCGGCGGAATGAAAAACTGTTTTTT. Translated, it gives CASSLLARRNEKLFF.

V and J are TRBV4-1 and TRBJ1-2; TRBD1 is a possible D gene (5 bases). CDR3 length: 17 amino acids. V dropped 4 bases and J dropped 8 bases, with 26 bases sitting between them. CDR1 is MGHRA, CDR2 YSYEKL, per germline. The CDR3 here is CASSRGLLARALGGYTF. The CDR3 nucleotides read TGCGCCAGCAGCCGGGGCCTCCTTGCGCGGGCGCTTGGCGGCTACACCTTC.

This clone showed up just a few times. The CDR3 here is CASSVWGGTDTQYF. As DNA, the CDR3 is TGTGCCAGCAGTGTTTGGGGGGGCACAGATACGCAGTATTTT. The gene calls are TRBV25-1 and TRBJ2-3, with D possibly matching TRBD2 (6 bases). The CDR3 is made up of 14 amino acids. Germline CDR1 MGHDK, CDR2 SYGVNS. The V end lost 4 bases, the J end lost 1 base, and 9 bases lay between the germline ends.

The chain combines TRBV27 with TRBJ2-7; D uncertain. There are 16 residues in the CDR3. The germline V gene encodes CDR1 MNHEY and CDR2 SMNVEV (reference sequence). The ends were cut back, 2 bases at V and 2 bases at J, with 16 bases in the middle. CDR3 amino acids: CASSLGITSPPYEQYF. In DNA form, the CDR3 reads TGTGCCAGCAGTTTAGGAATAACCAGCCCACCCTACGAGCAGTACTTC.

J is TRBJ1-2 and V is TRBV7-9; D remains unclear. Germline CDR1 SEHNR, CDR2 FQNEAQ (reference sequence). This CDR3 is 13 amino acids long. Trimming cost V 8 bases and J 6 bases, with 16 bases left between them. The CDR3 spells CASGLGHMDGYTF. In DNA, the CDR3 is TGTGCCAGCGGTTTGGGTCACATGGATGGCTACACCTTC. The full variable domain, completed using reference TRBV7-9 and TRBJ1-2, is DTGVSQNPRHKITKRGQNVTFRCDPISEHNRLYWYRQTLGQGPEFLTYFQNEAQLEKSRLLSDRFSAERPKGSFSTLEIQRTEQGDSAMYLCASGLGHMDGYTFGSGTRLTVV.

The J gene is TRBJ1-2, the V gene TRBV5-1; D is unclear. Trimming removed 1 base at V and 2 bases at J, with 9 bases between. Per germline, CDR1 SGHRS and CDR2 YFSETQ. The CDR3 contains 14 residues. CDR3 in amino acids: CASSLRRGNYGYTF. The DNA of the CDR3 is TGCGCCAGCAGCTTGCGTCGGGGAAACTATGGCTACACCTTC.

This clone appeared a few times. This chain joins TRBV10-3 and TRBJ1-5; 9 bases match TRBD1. CDR1 is ENHRY and CDR2 is SYGVKD in the germline V gene. The CDR3 consists of 14 residues. V trimming: 10 bases; J trimming: 4 bases; junction bases outside the gene matches: 8. Here the CDR3 reads CATASTGGNQPQHF. The CDR3 bases are TGTGCCACAGCTTCGACAGGGGGTAATCAGCCCCAGCATTTT.

The V and J genes are TRBV6-6 and TRBJ2-2; D gene unclear. The germline V gene encodes CDR1 MNHNY and CDR2 SVGAGI (reference sequence). This CDR3 is built from 13 residues. Trimming took 6 bases from V and 5 from J, leaving 10 bases between them. The CDR3 sequence is CASRPTVTGELFF. The CDR3 nucleotides are TGTGCCAGCAGACCGACGGTAACCGGGGAGCTGTTTTTT.

CDR3 sequence reads: CASSYSIPPHGYTF. In DNA, the CDR3 is TGTGCCAGCAGTTACTCGATACCTCCTCATGGCTACACCTTC. The chain combines TRBV6-5 with TRBJ1-2; D unclear. CDR3 size: 14 residues. In germline, CDR1 is MNHEY, CDR2 SVGAGI. V was cut by 0 bases and J by 6 bases, with 11 bases left in between.

This chain uses TRBV5-5 with TRBJ1-1; TRBD1 aligns across 8 bases. CDR1 and CDR2 (germline): SGHKS, YYEKEE (reference sequence). Trimming removed 4 bases from V and 4 bases from J; junction bases left unmatched: 9. The CDR3 consists of 15 residues. The CDR3 coding sequence is TGTGCCAGCAGCGATACAGGGGGGACCTTCACTGAAGCTTTCTTT. This sequence encodes CASSDTGGTFTEAFF.

The J gene is TRBJ1-4, the V gene TRBV6-6, with D possibly being TRBD1 (6 bases). The V gene lost 0 bases and the J gene lost 6 bases, with 14 bases spanning the gap. This CDR3 spans 16 amino acids. CDR1 is MNHNY and CDR2 is SVGAGI in the germline V gene (reference sequence). The chain's CDR3 is CASSYSRGDYYEKLFF. CDR3 bases: TGTGCCAGCAGTTACTCGAGGGGGGACTATTATGAAAAACTGTTTTTT.

This clone was counted only a few times. The chain employs TRBV20-1 and TRBJ1-2, with 7 bases that match TRBD1. With 5 bases clipped from V and 13 bases from J, the junction kept 10 bases outside the gene matches. This CDR3 is 11 amino acids long. Germline CDR1 and CDR2: DFQATT and SNEGSKA (reference sequence). CDR3 in amino acids: CSAPRGQISTF. CDR3 bases: TGCAGTGCTCCAAGGGGACAGATCTCCACCTTC.

A word on this clone: Other DNA sequences in this sample translate to the same CDR3. The J gene is TRBJ2-7, the V gene TRBV6-5, with TRBD2 matching over 13 bases. CDR3 length equals 14 residues. Unmatched junction bases numbered 2, after V lost 6 bases and J lost 3 bases. Per germline, CDR1 MNHEY and CDR2 SVGAGI. The CDR3 bases are TGTGCCAGCAGCCGGACTAGCGGGAGCTACGAGCAGTACTTC. This sequence encodes CASSRTSGSYEQYF.

In this sample, this clone turned up a few times. The gene calls are TRBV27 and TRBJ2-2; D is ambiguous. Trimming pared 4 bases from V and 4 bases from J, leaving 4 bases between. The CDR3 extends over 12 amino acids. Per germline, CDR1 MNHEY and CDR2 SMNVEV (reference sequence). The CDR3 is CASSSPTGELFF. The CDR3 DNA is TGTGCCAGCAGTTCCCCCACCGGGGAGCTGTTTTTT.

The chain links TRBV10-3 to TRBJ1-1, with a possible D match to TRBD1 (6 bases). The germline V gene encodes CDR1 ENHRY and CDR2 SYGVKD. The V and J ends lost 0 bases and 5 bases respectively, with 13 bases between them. CDR3 length: 15 amino acids. DNA for the CDR3: TGTGCCATCAGTGAGTCGGGAACAGGGAAAACTGAAGCTTTCTTT. It is translated as CAISESGTGKTEAFF.

This chain links TRBV2 with TRBJ2-5; D is undetermined. The germline V gene encodes CDR1 SNHLY and CDR2 FYNNEI. Deletions cut 10 bases from V and 1 base from J, with 13 bases between. CDR3 length: 13 residues. CDR3 sequence reads: CATQFGFQETQYF. In nucleotides, the CDR3 is TGTGCCACCCAGTTCGGCTTCCAAGAGACCCAGTACTTC.